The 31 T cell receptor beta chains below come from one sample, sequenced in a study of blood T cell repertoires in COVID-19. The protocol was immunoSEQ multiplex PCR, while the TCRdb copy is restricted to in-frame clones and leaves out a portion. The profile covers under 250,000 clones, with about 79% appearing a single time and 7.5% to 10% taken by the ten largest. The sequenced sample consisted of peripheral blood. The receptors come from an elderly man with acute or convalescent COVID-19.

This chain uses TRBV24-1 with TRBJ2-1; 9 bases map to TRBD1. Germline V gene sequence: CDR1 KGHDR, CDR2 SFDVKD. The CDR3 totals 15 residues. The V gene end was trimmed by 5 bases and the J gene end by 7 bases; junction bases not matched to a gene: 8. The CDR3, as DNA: TGTGCCACCAGTGTTGGGGGACAGGGTGTAAATGAGCAGTTCTTC. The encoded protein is CATSVGGQGVNEQFF.

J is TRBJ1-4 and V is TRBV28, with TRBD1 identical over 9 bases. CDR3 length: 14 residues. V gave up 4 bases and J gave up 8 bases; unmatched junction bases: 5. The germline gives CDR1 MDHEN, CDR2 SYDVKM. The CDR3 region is CASSSGTGIEKLFF. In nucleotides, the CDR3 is TGTGCCAGCAGTTCCGGGACAGGGATCGAAAAACTGTTTTTT.

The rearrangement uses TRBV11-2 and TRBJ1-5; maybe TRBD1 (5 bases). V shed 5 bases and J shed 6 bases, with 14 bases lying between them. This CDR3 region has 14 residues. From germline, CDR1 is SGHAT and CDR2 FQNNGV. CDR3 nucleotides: TGTGCCAGCAGCCCTACGAGGGGAGGTCAGCCCCAGCATTTT. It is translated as CASSPTRGGQPQHF.

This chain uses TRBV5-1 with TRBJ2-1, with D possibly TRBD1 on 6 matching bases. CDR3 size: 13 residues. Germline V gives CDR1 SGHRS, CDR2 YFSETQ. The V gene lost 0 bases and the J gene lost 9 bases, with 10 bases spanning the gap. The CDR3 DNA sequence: TGCGCCAGCAGCTTGGTACAGGGCGGTGAGCAGTTCTTC. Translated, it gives CASSLVQGGEQFF.

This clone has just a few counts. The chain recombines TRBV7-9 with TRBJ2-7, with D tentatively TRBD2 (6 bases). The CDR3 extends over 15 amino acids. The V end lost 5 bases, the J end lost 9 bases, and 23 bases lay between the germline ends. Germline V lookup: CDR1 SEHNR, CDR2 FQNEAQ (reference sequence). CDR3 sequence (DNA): TGTGCCAGCAGCGGGGGGATAGGTGCGGCAGAGGTGCAGTACTTC. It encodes CASSGGIGAAEVQYF.

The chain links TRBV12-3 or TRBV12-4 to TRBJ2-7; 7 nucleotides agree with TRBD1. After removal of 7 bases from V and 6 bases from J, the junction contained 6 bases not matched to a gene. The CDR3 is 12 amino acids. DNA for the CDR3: TGTGCCAGCACACGACAGGGTCTCGAGCAGTACTTC. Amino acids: CASTRQGLEQYF.

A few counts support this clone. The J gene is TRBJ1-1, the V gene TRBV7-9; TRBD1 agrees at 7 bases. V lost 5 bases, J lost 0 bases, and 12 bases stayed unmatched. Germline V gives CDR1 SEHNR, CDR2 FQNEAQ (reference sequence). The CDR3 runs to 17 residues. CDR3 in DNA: TGTGCCAGCAGCCCAGGACACAGGGGCCAAATGAACACTGAAGCTTTCTTT. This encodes CASSPGHRGQMNTEAFF. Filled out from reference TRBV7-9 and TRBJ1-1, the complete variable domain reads DTGVSQNPRHKITKRGQNVTFRCDPISEHNRLYWYRQTLGQGPEFLTYFQNEAQLEKSRLLSDRFSAERPKGSFSTLEIQRTEQGDSAMYLCASSPGHRGQMNTEAFFGQGTRLTVV.

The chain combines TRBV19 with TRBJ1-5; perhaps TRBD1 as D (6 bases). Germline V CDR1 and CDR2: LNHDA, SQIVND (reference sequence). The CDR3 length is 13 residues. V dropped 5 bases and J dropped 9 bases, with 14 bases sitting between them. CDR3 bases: TGTGCCAGTAGTCCCAGGGGCCCTTCGCCCCAGCATTTT. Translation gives CASSPRGPSPQHF.

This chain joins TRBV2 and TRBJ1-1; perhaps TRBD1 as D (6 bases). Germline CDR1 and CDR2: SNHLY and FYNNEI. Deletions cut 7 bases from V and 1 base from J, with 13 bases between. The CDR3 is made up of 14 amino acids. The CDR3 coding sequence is TGTGCCAGCACCACGGGACAAAGGAACACTGAAGCTTTCTTT. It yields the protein CASTTGQRNTEAFF.

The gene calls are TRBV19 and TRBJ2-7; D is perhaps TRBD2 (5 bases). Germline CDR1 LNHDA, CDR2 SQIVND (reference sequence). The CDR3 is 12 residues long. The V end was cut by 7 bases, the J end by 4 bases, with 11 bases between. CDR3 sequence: CASMDFQYEQYF. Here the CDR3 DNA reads TGTGCCAGTATGGACTTCCAGTACGAGCAGTACTTC.

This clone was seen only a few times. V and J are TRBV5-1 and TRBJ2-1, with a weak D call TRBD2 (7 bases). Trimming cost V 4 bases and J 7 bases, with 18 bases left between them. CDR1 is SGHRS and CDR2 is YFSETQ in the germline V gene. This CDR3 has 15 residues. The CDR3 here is CASSLVGGARNEQFF. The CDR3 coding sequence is TGCGCCAGCAGCCTAGTAGGGGGGGCCAGGAATGAGCAGTTCTTC. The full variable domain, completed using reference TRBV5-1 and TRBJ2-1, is KAGVTQTPRYLIKTRGQQVTLSCSPISGHRSVSWYQQTPGQGLQFLFEYFSETQRNKGNFPGRFSGRQFSNSRSEMNVSTLELGDSALYLCASSLVGGARNEQFFGPGTRLTVL.

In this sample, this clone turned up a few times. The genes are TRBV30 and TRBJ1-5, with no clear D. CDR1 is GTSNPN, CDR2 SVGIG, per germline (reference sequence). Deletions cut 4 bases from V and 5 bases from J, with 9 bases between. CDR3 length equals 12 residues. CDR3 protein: CAWIQRDQPQHF. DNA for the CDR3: TGTGCCTGGATTCAGAGGGATCAGCCCCAGCATTTT.

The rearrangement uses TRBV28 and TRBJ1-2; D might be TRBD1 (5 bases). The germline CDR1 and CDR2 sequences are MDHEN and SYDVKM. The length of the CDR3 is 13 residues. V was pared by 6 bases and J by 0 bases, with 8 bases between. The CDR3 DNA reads TGTGCCAGCAGCTTGACAGCTAACTATGGCTACACCTTC. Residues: CASSLTANYGYTF.

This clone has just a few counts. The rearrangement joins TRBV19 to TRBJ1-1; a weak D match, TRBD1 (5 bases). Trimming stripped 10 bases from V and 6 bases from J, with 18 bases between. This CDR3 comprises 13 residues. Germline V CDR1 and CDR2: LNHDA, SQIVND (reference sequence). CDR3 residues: CAIAGPTGAEAFF. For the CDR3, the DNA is TGTGCCATCGCGGGACCCACGGGGGCTGAAGCTTTCTTT.

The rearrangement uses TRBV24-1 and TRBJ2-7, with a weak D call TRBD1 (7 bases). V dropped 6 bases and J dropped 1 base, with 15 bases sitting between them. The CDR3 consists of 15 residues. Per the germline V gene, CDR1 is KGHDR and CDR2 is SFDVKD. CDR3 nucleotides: TGTGCCACCAGTACTAACAGGGGACTTTCCTACGAGCAGTACTTC. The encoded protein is CATSTNRGLSYEQYF.

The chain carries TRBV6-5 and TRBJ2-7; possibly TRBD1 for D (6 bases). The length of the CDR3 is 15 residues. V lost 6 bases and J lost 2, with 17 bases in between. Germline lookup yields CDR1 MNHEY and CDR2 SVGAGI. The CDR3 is CASRLDRLQTYEQYF. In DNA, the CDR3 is TGTGCCAGCAGACTCGACAGGCTCCAGACCTACGAGCAGTACTTC.

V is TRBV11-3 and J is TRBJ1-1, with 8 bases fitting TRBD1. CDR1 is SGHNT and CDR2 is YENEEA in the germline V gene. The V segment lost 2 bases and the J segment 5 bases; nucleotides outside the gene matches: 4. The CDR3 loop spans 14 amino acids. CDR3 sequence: CASSLQGAGTEAFF. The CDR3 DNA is TGTGCCAGCAGCTTACAGGGGGCAGGGACTGAAGCTTTCTTT.

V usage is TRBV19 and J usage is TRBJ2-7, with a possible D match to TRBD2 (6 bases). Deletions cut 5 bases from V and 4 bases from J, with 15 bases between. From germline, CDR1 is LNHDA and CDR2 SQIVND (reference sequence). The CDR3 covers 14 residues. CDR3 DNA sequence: TGTGCCAGTAGTTTCGAATCGGAGGGGTACGAGCAGTACTTC. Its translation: CASSFESEGYEQYF.

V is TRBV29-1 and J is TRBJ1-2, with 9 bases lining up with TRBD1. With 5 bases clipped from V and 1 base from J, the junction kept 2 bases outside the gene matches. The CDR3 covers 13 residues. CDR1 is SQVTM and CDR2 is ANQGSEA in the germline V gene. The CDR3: CSVLTGGNYGYTF. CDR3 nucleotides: TGCAGCGTTTTGACAGGGGGTAACTATGGCTACACCTTC.

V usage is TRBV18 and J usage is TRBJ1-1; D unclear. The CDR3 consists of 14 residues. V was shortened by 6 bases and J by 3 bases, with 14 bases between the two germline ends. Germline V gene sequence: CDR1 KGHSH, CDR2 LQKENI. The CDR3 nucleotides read TGTGCCAGCTCTCTCTTGGGGAGGGACACTGAAGCTTTCTTT. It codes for CASSLLGRDTEAFF.

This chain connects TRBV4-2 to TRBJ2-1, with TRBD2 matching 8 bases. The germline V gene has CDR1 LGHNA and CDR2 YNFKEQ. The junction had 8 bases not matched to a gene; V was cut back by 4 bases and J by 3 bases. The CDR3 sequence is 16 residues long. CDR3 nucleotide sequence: TGTGCCAGCAGCCTAGACACAAGCGGGGGCTACAATGAGCAGTTCTTC. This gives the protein CASSLDTSGGYNEQFF.

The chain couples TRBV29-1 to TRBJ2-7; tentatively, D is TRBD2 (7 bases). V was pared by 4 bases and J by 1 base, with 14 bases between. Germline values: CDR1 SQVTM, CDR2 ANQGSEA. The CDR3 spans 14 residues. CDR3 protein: CSVGGLAASYEQYF. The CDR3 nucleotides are TGCAGCGTTGGGGGGCTAGCGGCTTCCTACGAGCAGTACTTC.

CDR3 loop: CASSPFGGGRAYEQYF. Here the CDR3 DNA reads TGTGCCAGCTCACCATTCGGGGGGGGCCGTGCCTACGAGCAGTACTTC. This sequence joins TRBV18 and TRBJ2-7; 8 positions agree with TRBD2. The CDR3 runs to 16 residues. The germline CDR1 and CDR2 sequences are KGHSH and LQKENI. The ends lost 2 bases at V and 2 bases at J; junction bases unmatched: 8.

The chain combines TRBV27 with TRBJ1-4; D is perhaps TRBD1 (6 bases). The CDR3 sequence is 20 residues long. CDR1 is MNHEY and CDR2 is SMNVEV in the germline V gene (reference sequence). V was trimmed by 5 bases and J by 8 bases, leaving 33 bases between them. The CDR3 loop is CASSLGQGGVRLWRREKLFF. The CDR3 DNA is TGTGCCAGCAGTCTGGGACAAGGAGGTGTCCGATTGTGGCGGAGGGAAAAACTGTTTTTT.

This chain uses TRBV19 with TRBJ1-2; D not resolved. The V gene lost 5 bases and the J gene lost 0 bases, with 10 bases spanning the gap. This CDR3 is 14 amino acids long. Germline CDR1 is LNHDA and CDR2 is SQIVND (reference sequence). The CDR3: CASSVPGANYGYTF. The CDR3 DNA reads TGTGCCAGTAGTGTCCCCGGTGCTAACTATGGCTACACCTTC.

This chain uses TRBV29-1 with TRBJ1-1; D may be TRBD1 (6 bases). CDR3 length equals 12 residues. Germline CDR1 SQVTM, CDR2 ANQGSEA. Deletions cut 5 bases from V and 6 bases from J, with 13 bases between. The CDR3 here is CSVSQGSAEAFF. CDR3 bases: TGCAGCGTTTCACAGGGCTCCGCTGAAGCTTTCTTT.

As DNA, the CDR3 is TGTGCCATCAGTGCAGGGTTTGATGAGCAGTACTTC. It codes for CAISAGFDEQYF. The rearrangement joins TRBV10-3 to TRBJ2-7; weak D call: TRBD1 (5 bases). The length of the CDR3 is 12 residues. V was trimmed by 4 bases and J by 7 bases, leaving 11 bases between them. Germline V gene lookup returns CDR1 ENHRY and CDR2 SYGVKD.

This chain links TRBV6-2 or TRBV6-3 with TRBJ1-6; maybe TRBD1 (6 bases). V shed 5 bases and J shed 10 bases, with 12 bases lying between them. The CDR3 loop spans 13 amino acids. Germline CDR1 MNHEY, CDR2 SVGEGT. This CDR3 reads CASSLTGSSPLHF. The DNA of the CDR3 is TGTGCCAGCAGTCTTACAGGGAGCTCACCCCTCCACTTT.

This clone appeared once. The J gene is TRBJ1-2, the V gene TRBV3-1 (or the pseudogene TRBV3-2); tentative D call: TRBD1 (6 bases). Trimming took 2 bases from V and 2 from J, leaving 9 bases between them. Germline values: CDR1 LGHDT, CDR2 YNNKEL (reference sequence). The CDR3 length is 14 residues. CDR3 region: CASSQTGQNYGYTF. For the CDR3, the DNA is TGTGCCAGCAGCCAAACTGGACAGAACTATGGCTACACCTTC.

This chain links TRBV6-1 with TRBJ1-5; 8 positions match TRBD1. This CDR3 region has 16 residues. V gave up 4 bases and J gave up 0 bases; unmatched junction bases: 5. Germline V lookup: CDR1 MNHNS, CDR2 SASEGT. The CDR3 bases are TGTGCCAGCAGTGGGACAGGGTCCCCTAGCAATCAGCCCCAGCATTTT. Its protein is CASSGTGSPSNQPQHF.

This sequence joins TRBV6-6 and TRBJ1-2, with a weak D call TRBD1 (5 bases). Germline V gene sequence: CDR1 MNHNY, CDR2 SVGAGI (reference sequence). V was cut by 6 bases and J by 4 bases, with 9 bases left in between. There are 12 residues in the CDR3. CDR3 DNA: TGTGCCAGCAGCAGGGATTCCTATGGCTACACCTTC. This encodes CASSRDSYGYTF.